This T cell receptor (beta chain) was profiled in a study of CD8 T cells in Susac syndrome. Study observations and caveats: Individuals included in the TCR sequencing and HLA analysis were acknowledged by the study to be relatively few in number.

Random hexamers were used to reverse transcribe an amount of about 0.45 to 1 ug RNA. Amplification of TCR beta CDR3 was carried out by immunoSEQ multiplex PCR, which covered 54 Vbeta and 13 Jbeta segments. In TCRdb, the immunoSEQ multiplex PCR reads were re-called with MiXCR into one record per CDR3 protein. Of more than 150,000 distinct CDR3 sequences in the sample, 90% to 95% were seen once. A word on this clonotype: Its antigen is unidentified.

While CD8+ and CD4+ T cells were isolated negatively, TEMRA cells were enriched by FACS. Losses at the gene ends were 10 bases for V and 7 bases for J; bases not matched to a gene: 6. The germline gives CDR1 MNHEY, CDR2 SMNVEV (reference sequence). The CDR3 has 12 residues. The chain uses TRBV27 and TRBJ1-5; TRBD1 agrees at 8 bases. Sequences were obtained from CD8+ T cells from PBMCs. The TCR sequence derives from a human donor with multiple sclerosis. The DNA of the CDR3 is TGTGCCACCTCGACAGGGGCCCAGCCCCAGCATTTT. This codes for CATSTGAQPQHF.